This T cell receptor (beta chain) derives from a study of blood T cell repertoires in COVID-19. Across the study: Specimens from acute and convalescent COVID-19 originated in the United States, Italy and Spain. PBMCs, B-cell-depleted T cells, or T cells were the source of the cDNA or gDNA that made up the material.

The CDR3 sequence is 14 residues long. Germline lookup yields CDR1 LNHDA and CDR2 SQIVND (reference sequence). With 6 bases clipped from V and 3 bases from J, the junction kept 5 bases outside the gene matches. In the original processing: Reference gene primers were amplified, and this amplification served to estimate nucleated cell counts. Sequencing used immunoSEQ multiplex PCR; TCRdb keeps in-frame clones, though not all of them. V and J calls and clone size are those listed in that table; D and trimming were worked out from the DNA. The sample carries tens of thousands of clones, around 90% recorded once.

The chain recombines TRBV19 with TRBJ1-3, with 7 bases matching TRBD1. The origin of this receptor is a human donor in a cohort sampled during active COVID-19. Input material: peripheral blood. The DNA for the CDR3 is TGTGCCAGTAGCGGGAGGGGGCTTGGAAACACCATATATTTT. It translates to CASSGRGLGNTIYF.